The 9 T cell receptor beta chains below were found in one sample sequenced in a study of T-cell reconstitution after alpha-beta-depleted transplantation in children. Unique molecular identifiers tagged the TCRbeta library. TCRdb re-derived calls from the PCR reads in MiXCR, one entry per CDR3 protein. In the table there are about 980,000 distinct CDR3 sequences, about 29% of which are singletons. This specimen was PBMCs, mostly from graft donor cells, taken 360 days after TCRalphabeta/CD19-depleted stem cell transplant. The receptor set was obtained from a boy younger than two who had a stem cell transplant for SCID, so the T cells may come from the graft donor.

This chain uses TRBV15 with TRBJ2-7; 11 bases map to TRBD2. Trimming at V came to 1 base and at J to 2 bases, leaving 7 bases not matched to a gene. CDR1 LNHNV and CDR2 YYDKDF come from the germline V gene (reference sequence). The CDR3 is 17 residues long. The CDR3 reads CATSRAASGGFPYEQYF. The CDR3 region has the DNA TGTGCCACCAGCAGAGCTGCTAGCGGGGGGTTCCCCTACGAGCAGTACTTC.

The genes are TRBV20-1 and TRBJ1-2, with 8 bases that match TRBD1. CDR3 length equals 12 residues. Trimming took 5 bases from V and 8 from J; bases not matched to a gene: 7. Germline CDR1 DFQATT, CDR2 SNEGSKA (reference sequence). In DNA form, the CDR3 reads TGCAGTGCTTCGGGACAGGCGGGAGGCTACACCTTC. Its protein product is CSASGQAGGYTF.

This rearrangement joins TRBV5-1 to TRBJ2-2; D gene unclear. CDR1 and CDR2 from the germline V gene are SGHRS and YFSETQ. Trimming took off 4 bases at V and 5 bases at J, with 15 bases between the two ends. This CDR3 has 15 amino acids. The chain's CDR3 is CASSPAGSPTGELFF. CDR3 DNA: TGCGCCAGCAGCCCTGCTGGGTCCCCAACCGGGGAGCTGTTTTTT.

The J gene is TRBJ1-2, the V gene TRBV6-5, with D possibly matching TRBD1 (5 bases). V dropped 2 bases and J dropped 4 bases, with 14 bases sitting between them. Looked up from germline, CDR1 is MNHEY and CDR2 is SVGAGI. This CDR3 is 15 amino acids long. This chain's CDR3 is CASSYQQDTPYGYTF. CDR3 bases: TGTGCCAGCAGTTACCAGCAGGACACTCCCTATGGCTACACCTTC.

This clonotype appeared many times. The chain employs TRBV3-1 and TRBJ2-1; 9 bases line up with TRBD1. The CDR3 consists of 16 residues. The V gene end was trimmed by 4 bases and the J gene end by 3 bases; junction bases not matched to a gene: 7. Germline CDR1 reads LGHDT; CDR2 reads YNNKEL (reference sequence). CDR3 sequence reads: CASSLRTGAVYNEQFF. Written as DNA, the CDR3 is TGTGCCAGCAGCCTTAGGACAGGGGCGGTCTACAATGAGCAGTTCTTC.

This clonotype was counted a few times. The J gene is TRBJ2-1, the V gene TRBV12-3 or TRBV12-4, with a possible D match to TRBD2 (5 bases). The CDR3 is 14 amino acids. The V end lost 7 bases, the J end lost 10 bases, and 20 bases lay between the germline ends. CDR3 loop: CASTYIMDFTEQFF. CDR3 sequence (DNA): TGTGCCAGCACCTACATTATGGACTTTACGGAGCAGTTCTTC.

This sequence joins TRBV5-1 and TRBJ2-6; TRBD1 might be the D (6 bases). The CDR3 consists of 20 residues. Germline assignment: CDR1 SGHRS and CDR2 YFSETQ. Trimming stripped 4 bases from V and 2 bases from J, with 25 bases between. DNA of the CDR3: TGCGCCAGCAGCCCTAAGACCGGCCCATCCAGGGGCGCTGGGGCCAACGTCCTGACTTTC. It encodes CASSPKTGPSRGAGANVLTF.

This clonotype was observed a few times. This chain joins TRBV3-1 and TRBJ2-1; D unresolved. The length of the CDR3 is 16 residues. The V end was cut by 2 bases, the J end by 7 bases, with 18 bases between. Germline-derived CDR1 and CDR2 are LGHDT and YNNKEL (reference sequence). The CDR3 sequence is CASSQRLRTARNEQFF. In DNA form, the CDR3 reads TGTGCCAGCAGCCAAAGACTGCGGACCGCGAGAAATGAGCAGTTCTTC.

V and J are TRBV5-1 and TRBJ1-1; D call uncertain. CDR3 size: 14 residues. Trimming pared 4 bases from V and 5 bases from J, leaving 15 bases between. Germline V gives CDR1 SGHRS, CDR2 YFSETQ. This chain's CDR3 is CASSLMLGGTEAFF. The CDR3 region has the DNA TGCGCCAGCAGCCTCATGCTAGGAGGGACTGAAGCTTTCTTT.